This TCR beta chain came from a study of blood T cells in healthy people across ages. In germline, CDR1 is MNHEY, CDR2 SVGAGI. This CDR3 has 15 residues. V was trimmed by 2 bases and J by 4 bases, leaving 14 bases between them. Per individual sample, total RNA of at least 5 micrograms was extracted. It was with a sample-barcoded 5' primer and a J-beta primer mix that a second PCR of roughly 6 to 11 cycles was run. TCRdb ran MiXCR on the 5' RACE reads and lists one entry per CDR3 protein. The table includes around 1,000,000 distinct CDR3 sequences, almost 25% detected once. The same data also contributed to another study, on T cells of mothers and their children.

This clonotype was obtained from a girl between 2 and 10 years old in good health. The sequencing sample was made of blood. The rearrangement links TRBV6-5 to TRBJ2-5; perhaps TRBD1 as D (5 bases). The CDR3 loop reads CASSYMGPKPETQYF. CDR3 coding DNA: TGTGCCAGCAGTTACATGGGGCCCAAGCCAGAGACCCAGTACTTC.